The sequence of this TCR beta chain was determined in a study of T cells in Graves' hyperthyroidism and ophthalmopathy. Amplified regions were TCR beta CDR3 sequences from RNA transcripts. First-round RT-PCR of the TCR CDR3 relied on the HTBI primer set. TCRdb passed the multiplex PCR reads through MiXCR, listing each CDR3 protein once. The sample has about 690,000 distinct CDR3 sequences, 17% seen once. Fresh peripheral blood, under 13 ml, was the source of the PBMCs. There are 16 residues in the CDR3. The germline CDR1 and CDR2 sequences are SGDLS and YYNGEE. The V segment lost 0 bases and the J segment 2 bases; nucleotides outside the gene matches: 6. This clonotype was counted many times.

The chain is built from TRBV9 and TRBJ2-3; 7 bases fit TRBD2. The sequencing sample was made of blood. The sequence came from a man aged 45-60 years with Graves' hyperthyroidism. The CDR3 nucleotides are TGTGCCAGCAGCGTAGACCTGGGAGGGGTCACAGATACGCAGTATTTT. This codes for CASSVDLGGVTDTQYF.